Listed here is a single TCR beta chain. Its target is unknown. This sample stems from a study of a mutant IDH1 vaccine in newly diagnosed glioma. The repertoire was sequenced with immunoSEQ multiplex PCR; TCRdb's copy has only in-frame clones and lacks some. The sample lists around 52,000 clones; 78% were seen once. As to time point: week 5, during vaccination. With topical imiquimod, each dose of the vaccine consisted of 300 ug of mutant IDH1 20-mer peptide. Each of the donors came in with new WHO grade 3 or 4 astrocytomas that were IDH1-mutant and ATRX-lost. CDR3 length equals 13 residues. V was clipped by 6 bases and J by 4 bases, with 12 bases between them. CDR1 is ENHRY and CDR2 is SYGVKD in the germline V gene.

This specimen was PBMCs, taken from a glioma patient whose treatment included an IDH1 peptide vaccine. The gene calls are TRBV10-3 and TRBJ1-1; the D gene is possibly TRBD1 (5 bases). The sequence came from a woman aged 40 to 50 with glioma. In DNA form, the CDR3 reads TGTGCCATCAGACCCCCCGGGGCCACTGAAGCTTTCTTT. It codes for CAIRPPGATEAFF.